These 14 T cell receptor beta chains were all obtained from the same sample, sequenced in a study of T cell repertoires in cytomegalovirus infection. A single record per CDR3 protein comes from TCRdb applying MiXCR to the reads. The table has roughly 280,000 distinct CDR3 sequences, about 13% seen once; the top ten hold roughly 8.7%. Source material: PBMCs. These receptors were obtained from a human donor in good health (CMV status not recorded). Some clones in this sample may be carry-over from other donors' samples.

J is TRBJ2-7 and V is TRBV20-1, with D uncertain. CDR1 and CDR2 (germline): DFQATT, SNEGSKA (reference sequence). This CDR3 has 11 residues. The germline V and J ends were trimmed by 3 bases and 5 bases, with 8 bases remaining between them. The CDR3 reads CSASNLHEQYF. CDR3 nucleotides: TGCAGTGCTAGCAACCTTCACGAGCAGTACTTC.

The genes are TRBV6-6 and TRBJ1-3, with 12 bases lining up with TRBD1. V trimming: 2 bases; J trimming: 4 bases; junction bases outside the gene matches: 6. Germline CDR1 reads MNHNY; CDR2 reads SVGAGI (reference sequence). The CDR3 sequence is 17 residues long. This chain's CDR3 is CASSYPTGQGAGNTIYF. The DNA for the CDR3 is TGTGCCAGCAGTTACCCCACGGGACAGGGGGCAGGAAACACCATATATTTT.

This clonotype was seen repeatedly, ten times or more. The V and J genes are TRBV7-8 and TRBJ1-6; the D gene is possibly TRBD1 (5 bases). The CDR3 covers 15 residues. Looked up from germline, CDR1 is SGHVS and CDR2 is FQNEAQ. V lost 1 base, J lost 6 bases, and 10 bases lay in between. The CDR3 is CASSLGGTTNSPLHF. As DNA, the CDR3 is TGTGCCAGCAGCTTAGGTGGGACGACTAATTCACCCCTCCACTTT.

This clonotype was seen ten or more times. This sequence joins TRBV4-1 and TRBJ2-1, with 14 bases that match TRBD2. The V and J ends lost 0 bases and 0 bases, in that order; junction bases with no gene match: 10. The CDR3 extends over 21 amino acids. Germline lookup yields CDR1 MGHRA and CDR2 YSYEKL. The CDR3 sequence is CASSQDRAGLAGASSYNEQFF. CDR3 coding DNA: TGCGCCAGCAGCCAAGATAGAGCGGGACTAGCGGGGGCCAGCTCCTACAATGAGCAGTTCTTC.

Only a few counts were recorded for this clonotype. J is TRBJ2-7 and V is TRBV2, with TRBD2 identical over 7 bases. The CDR3 is 15 residues long. V lost 1 base to trimming and J lost 3 bases; unmatched junction nucleotides: 6. CDR1 is SNHLY and CDR2 is FYNNEI in the germline V gene. CDR3 sequence: CASSEDGLGYYEQYF. The CDR3 DNA sequence: TGTGCCAGCAGTGAAGATGGACTAGGATACTACGAGCAGTACTTC.

This clonotype was seen a few times. This chain connects TRBV28 to TRBJ2-6; D might be TRBD2 (6 bases). The CDR3 is 14 amino acids. CDR1 MDHEN and CDR2 SYDVKM come from the germline V gene. V was clipped by 8 bases and J by 0 bases, with 8 bases between them. CDR3 nucleotides: TGTGCCAGCGCGGGGACCTCTGGGGCCAACGTCCTGACTTTC. Protein: CASAGTSGANVLTF.

This clonotype showed up just a few times. V usage is TRBV7-3 and J usage is TRBJ2-6; D possibly corresponds to TRBD1 (6 bases). Germline V gives CDR1 SGHTA, CDR2 FQGTGA. This CDR3 region has 16 residues. The germline V and J ends were trimmed by 2 bases and 1 base, with 9 bases remaining between them. CDR3 protein: CASSLQGFSGANVLTF. The CDR3 nucleotides are TGTGCCAGCAGCTTACAGGGGTTTTCTGGGGCCAACGTCCTGACTTTC.

The chain joins TRBV12-3 or TRBV12-4 to TRBJ2-5; D may be TRBD1 or TRBD2 (5 bases each). Trimming removed 4 bases from V and 6 bases from J, with 6 bases in between. The CDR3 length is 11 residues. The DNA of the CDR3 is TGTGCCAGCAGTTGGGGACAGACCCAGTACTTC. It yields the protein CASSWGQTQYF.

This clonotype was seen more than once but under ten times. V is TRBV15 and J is TRBJ2-3, with 8 bases that match TRBD2. Losses at the gene ends were 1 base for V and 1 base for J; bases not matched to a gene: 10. The germline CDR1 and CDR2 sequences are LNHNV and YYDKDF (reference sequence). CDR3 length equals 18 residues. DNA of the CDR3: TGTGCCACCAGCAGAGTGTTCGGCCTAGCGGGCCGCACAGATACGCAGTATTTT. Protein: CATSRVFGLAGRTDTQYF.

The gene calls are TRBV6-6 and TRBJ2-7, with 7 bases identical to TRBD2. CDR3 length: 14 amino acids. Trimming at V came to 6 bases and at J to 4 bases, leaving 9 bases not matched to a gene. The germline gives CDR1 MNHNY, CDR2 SVGAGI (reference sequence). The CDR3 sequence is CASRRGGTEYEQYF. The CDR3 DNA is TGTGCCAGCAGACGGGGAGGGACCGAATACGAGCAGTACTTC.

This clonotype has a count of ten or more. The chain combines TRBV28 with TRBJ1-2; 8 bases map to TRBD1. This CDR3 is 16 amino acids long. CDR1 is MDHEN and CDR2 is SYDVKM in the germline V gene. V shed 6 bases and J 1 base; nucleotides not matched to a gene: 10. CDR3 DNA: TGTGCCAGCAGGCAAACCTGGACAGGGCATAACTATGGCTACACCTTC. It is translated as CASRQTWTGHNYGYTF.

The chain combines TRBV6-2 or TRBV6-3 with TRBJ2-7; TRBD2 matches 12 bases. CDR1 MNHEY and CDR2 SVGEGT come from the germline V gene. This CDR3 is built from 14 residues. Trimming cost V 7 bases and J 2 bases; bases outside gene matches: 3. CDR3 sequence: CASNGLAGTYEQYF. The CDR3 nucleotides read TGTGCCAGCAACGGACTAGCGGGAACCTACGAGCAGTACTTC.

There are a few counts of this clonotype. The rearrangement uses TRBV5-6 and TRBJ2-1; 9 nucleotides agree with TRBD2. This CDR3 is 16 amino acids long. Trimming at V came to 0 bases and at J to 0 bases, leaving 1 base not matched to a gene. The germline V gene has CDR1 SGHDT and CDR2 YYEEEE. The chain's CDR3 is CASSLERGDSYNEQFF. CDR3 nucleotide sequence: TGTGCCAGCAGCTTGGAGCGGGGGGACTCCTACAATGAGCAGTTCTTC.

The sample holds a few counts of this clonotype. The chain uses TRBV15 and TRBJ2-5; D is unclear. Looked up from germline, CDR1 is LNHNV and CDR2 is YYDKDF (reference sequence). Trimming left V 5 bases short and J 4 bases short, with 17 bases between. This CDR3 is 15 amino acids long. The CDR3 loop is CATSPLGFFGETQYF. In nucleotides, the CDR3 is TGTGCCACCAGCCCCTTAGGGTTCTTCGGAGAGACCCAGTACTTC.